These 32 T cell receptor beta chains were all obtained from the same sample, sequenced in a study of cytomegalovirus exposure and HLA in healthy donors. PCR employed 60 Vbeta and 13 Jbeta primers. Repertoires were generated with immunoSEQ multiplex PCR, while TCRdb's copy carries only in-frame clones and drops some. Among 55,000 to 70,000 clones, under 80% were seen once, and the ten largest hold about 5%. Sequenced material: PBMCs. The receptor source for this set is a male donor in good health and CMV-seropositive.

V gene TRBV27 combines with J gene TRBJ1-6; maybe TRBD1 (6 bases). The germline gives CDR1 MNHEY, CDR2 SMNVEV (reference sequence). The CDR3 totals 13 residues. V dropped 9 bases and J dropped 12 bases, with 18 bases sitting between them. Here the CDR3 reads CASGGRPTLPLHF. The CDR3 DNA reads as TGTGCCAGTGGGGGCAGGCCGACATTACCCCTCCACTTT.

CDR3 residues: CAWSPRGNSPLHF. In nucleotides, the CDR3 is TGTGCCTGGAGCCCAAGGGGTAATTCACCCCTCCACTTT. This chain uses TRBV30 with TRBJ1-6; weak D call: TRBD1 (5 bases). Germline V gene data show CDR1 as GTSNPN and CDR2 as SVGIG (reference sequence). CDR3 length: 13 amino acids. Trimming took off 3 bases at V and 6 bases at J, with 9 bases between the two ends.

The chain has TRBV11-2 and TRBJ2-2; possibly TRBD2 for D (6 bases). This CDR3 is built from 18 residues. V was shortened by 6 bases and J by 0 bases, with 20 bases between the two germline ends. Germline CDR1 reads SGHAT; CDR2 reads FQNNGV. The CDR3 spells CASRAGTFFAANTGELFF. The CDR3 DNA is TGTGCCAGCAGGGCCGGGACTTTCTTTGCGGCGAACACCGGGGAGCTGTTTTTT.

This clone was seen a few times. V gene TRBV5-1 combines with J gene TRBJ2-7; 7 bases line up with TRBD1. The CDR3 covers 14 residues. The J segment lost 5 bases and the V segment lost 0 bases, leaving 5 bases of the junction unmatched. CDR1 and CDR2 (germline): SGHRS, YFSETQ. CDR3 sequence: CASSLGQGRDEQYF. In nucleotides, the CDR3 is TGCGCCAGCAGCTTGGGACAGGGTAGGGACGAGCAGTACTTC. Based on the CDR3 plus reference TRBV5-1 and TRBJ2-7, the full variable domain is KAGVTQTPRYLIKTRGQQVTLSCSPISGHRSVSWYQQTPGQGLQFLFEYFSETQRNKGNFPGRFSGRQFSNSRSEMNVSTLELGDSALYLCASSLGQGRDEQYFGPGTRLTVT.

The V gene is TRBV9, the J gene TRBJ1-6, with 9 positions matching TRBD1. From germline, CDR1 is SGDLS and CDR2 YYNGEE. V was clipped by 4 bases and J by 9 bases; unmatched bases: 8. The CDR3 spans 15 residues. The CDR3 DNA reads TGTGCCAGCAGCCCGAGGGACAGGGTGGCTTCACCCCTCCACTTT. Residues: CASSPRDRVASPLHF.

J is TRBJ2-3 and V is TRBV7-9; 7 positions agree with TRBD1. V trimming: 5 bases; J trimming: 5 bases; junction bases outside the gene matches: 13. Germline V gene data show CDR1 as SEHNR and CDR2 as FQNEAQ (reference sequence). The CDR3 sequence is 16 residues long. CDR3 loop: CASSHRDSSPLDTQYF. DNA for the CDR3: TGTGCCAGCAGCCACCGGGACAGCAGTCCTCTAGATACGCAGTATTTT.

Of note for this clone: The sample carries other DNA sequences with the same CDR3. The CDR3 reads CASSPQGAGMNTEAFF. DNA of the CDR3: TGTGCCAGCTCACCGCAGGGGGCAGGAATGAACACTGAAGCTTTCTTT. The V gene is TRBV18, the J gene TRBJ1-1; 8 bases are a match to TRBD1. This CDR3 comprises 16 residues. J was trimmed by 0 bases and V by 3 bases; bases with no gene match: 6. Germline assignment: CDR1 KGHSH and CDR2 LQKENI. Full variable domain (remainder filled in from reference TRBV18 and TRBJ1-1): NAGVMQNPRHLVRRRGQEARLRCSPMKGHSHVYWYRQLPEEGLKFMVYLQKENIIDESGMPKERFSAEFPKEGPSILRIQQVVRGDSAAYFCASSPQGAGMNTEAFFGQGTRLTVV.

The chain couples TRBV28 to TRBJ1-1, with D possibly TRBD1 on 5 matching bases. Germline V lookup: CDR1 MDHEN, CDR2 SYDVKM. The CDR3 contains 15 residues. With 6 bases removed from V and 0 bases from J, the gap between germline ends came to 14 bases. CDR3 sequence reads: CASRVARQMNTEAFF. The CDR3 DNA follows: TGTGCCAGCAGGGTAGCAAGACAGATGAACACTGAAGCTTTCTTT.

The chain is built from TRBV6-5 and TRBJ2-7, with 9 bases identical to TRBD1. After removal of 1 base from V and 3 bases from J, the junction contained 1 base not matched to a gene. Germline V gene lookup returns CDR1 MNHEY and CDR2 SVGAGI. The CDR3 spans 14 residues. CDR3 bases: TGTGCCAGCAGTTACTTGGGACAGGGCTACGAGCAGTACTTC. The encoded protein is CASSYLGQGYEQYF.

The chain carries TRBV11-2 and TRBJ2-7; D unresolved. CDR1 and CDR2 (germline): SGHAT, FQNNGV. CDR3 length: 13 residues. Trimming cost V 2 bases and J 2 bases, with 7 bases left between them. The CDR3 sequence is CASSLYRPYEQYF. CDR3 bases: TGTGCCAGCAGCTTATACAGACCCTACGAGCAGTACTTC. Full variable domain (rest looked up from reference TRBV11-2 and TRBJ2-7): EAGVAQSPRYKIIEKRQSVAFWCNPISGHATLYWYQQILGQGPKLLIQFQNNGVVDDSQLPKDRFSAERLKGVDSTLKIQPAKLEDSAVYLCASSLYRPYEQYFGPGTRLTVT.

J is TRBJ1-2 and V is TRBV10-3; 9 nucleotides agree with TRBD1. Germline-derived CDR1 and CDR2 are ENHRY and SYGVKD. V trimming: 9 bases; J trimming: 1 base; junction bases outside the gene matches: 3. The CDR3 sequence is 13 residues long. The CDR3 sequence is CAIRTGDNYGYTF. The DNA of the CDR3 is TGTGCCATACGGACAGGGGATAACTATGGCTACACCTTC.

The CDR3 DNA follows: TGTGCCAGCAGCCTCACCTCAAGGGGGATCTCTGGAAACACCATATATTTT. Translating gives CASSLTSRGISGNTIYF. This rearrangement joins TRBV11-2 to TRBJ1-3; TRBD1 is a possible D gene (6 bases). The length of the CDR3 is 17 residues. Germline CDR1 SGHAT, CDR2 FQNNGV. The V gene lost 5 bases and the J gene lost 0 bases, with 17 bases spanning the gap.

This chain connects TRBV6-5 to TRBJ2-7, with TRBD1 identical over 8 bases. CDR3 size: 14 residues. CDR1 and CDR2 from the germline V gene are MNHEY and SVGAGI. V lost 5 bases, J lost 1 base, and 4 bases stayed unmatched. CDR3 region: CASSPGQVSYEQYF. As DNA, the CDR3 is TGTGCCAGCAGTCCGGGACAGGTTTCCTACGAGCAGTACTTC.

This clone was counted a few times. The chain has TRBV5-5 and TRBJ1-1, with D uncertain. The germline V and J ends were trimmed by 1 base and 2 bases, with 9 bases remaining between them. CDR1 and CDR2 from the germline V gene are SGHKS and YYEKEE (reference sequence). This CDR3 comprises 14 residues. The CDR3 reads CASSLWEDNTEAFF. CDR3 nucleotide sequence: TGTGCCAGCAGCTTGTGGGAGGATAACACTGAAGCTTTCTTT.

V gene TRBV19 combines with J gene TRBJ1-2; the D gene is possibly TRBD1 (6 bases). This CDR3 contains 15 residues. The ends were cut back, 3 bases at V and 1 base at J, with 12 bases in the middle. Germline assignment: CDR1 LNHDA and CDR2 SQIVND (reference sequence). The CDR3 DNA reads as TGTGCCAGTAGTATGACAGGAGGATTTAACTATGGCTACACCTTC. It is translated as CASSMTGGFNYGYTF.

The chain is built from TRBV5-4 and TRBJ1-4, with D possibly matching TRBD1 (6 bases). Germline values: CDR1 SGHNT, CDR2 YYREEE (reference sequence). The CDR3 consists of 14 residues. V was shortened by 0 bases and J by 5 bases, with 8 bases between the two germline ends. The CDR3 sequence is CASSLGDRNEKLFF. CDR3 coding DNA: TGTGCCAGCAGCTTGGGCGACAGGAATGAAAAACTGTTTTTT.

DNA for the CDR3: TGTGCCAGCAGCTTAGCCCGGGACAGACCCTACGAGCAGTACTTC. Translation: CASSLARDRPYEQYF. The J gene is TRBJ2-7, the V gene TRBV7-8, with 7 bases matching TRBD1. V gave up 0 bases and J gave up 2 bases; unmatched junction bases: 4. This CDR3 region has 15 residues. Germline V lookup: CDR1 SGHVS, CDR2 FQNEAQ.

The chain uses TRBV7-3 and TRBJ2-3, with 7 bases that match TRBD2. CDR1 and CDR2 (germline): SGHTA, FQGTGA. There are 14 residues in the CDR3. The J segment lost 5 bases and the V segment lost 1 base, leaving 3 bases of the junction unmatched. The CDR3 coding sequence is TGTGCCAGCAGCTTAAGCGGGGGTCGAGATACGCAGTATTTT. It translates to CASSLSGGRDTQYF.

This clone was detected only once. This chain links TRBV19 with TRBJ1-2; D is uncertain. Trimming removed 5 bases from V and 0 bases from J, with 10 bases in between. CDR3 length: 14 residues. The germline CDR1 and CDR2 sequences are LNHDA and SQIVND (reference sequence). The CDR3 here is CASSWPGTNYGYTF. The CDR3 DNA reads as TGTGCCAGTAGTTGGCCAGGTACTAACTATGGCTACACCTTC.

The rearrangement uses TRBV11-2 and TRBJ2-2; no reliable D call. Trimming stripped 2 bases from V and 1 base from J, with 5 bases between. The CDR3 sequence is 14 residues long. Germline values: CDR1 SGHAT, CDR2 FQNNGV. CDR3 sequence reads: CASSLLGNTGELFF. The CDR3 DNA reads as TGTGCCAGCAGCTTACTCGGGAACACCGGGGAGCTGTTTTTT.

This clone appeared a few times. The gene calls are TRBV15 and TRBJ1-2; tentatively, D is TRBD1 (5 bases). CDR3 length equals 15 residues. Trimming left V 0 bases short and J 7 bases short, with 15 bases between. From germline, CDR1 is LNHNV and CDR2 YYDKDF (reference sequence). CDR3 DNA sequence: TGTGCCACCAGCAGAGATCCCTTACAGGCTCTTGGCTACACCTTC. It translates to CATSRDPLQALGYTF.

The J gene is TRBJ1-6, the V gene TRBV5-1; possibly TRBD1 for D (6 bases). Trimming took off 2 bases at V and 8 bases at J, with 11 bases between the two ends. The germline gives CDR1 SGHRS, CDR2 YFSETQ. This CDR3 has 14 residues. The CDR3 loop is CASSFGQTYSPLHF. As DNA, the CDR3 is TGCGCCAGCAGCTTCGGACAGACTTATTCACCCCTCCACTTT.

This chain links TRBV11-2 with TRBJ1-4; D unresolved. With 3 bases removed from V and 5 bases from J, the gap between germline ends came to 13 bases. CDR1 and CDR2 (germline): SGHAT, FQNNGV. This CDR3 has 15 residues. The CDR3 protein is CASSLGGGGNEKLFF. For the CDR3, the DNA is TGTGCCAGCAGCTTGGGTGGAGGTGGAAATGAAAAACTGTTTTTT. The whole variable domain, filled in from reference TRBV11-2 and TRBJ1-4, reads EAGVAQSPRYKIIEKRQSVAFWCNPISGHATLYWYQQILGQGPKLLIQFQNNGVVDDSQLPKDRFSAERLKGVDSTLKIQPAKLEDSAVYLCASSLGGGGNEKLFFGSGTQLSVL.

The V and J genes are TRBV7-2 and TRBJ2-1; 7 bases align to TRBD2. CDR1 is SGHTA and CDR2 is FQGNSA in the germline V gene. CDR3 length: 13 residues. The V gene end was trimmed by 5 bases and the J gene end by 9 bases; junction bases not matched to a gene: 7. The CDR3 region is CASSGAGGSEQFF. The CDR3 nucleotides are TGTGCCAGCAGCGGAGCCGGGGGGAGTGAGCAGTTCTTC.

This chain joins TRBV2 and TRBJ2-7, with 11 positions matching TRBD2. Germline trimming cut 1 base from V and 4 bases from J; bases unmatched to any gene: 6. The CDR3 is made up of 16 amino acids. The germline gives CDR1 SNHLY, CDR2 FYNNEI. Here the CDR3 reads CASSEGVAGGIYEQYF. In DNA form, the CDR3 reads TGTGCCAGCAGTGAAGGGGTAGCGGGGGGGATATACGAGCAGTACTTC.

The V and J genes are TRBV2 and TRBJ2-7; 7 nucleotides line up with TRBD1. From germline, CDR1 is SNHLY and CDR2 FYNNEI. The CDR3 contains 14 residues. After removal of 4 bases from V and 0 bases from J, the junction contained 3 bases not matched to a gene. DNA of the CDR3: TGTGCCAGCAGTGGAGGACAGGACTCCTACGAGCAGTACTTC. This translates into CASSGGQDSYEQYF.

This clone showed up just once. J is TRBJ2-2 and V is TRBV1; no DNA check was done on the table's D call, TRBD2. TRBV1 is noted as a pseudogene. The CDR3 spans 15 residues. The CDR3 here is CTSSPGLAGGGELFF. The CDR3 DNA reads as TGCACCAGCAGTCCGGGACTAGCGGGGGGAGGGGAGCTGTTTTTT.

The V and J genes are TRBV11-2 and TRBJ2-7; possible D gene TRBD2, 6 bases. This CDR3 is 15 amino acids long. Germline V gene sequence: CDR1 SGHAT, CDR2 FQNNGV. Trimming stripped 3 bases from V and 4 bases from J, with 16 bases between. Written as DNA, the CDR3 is TGTGCCAGCAGCTTCTATTCGGGAGAGACATACGAGCAGTACTTC. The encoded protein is CASSFYSGETYEQYF.

The CDR3 sequence: CASSKRPIRDTMNTEAFF. DNA for the CDR3: TGTGCCAGCAGCAAAAGGCCGATTCGGGACACCATGAACACTGAAGCTTTCTTT. The V gene is TRBV21-1, the J gene TRBJ1-1; no DNA check was done on the table's D call, TRBD1. TRBV21-1 is a pseudogene. The CDR3 is made up of 18 amino acids.

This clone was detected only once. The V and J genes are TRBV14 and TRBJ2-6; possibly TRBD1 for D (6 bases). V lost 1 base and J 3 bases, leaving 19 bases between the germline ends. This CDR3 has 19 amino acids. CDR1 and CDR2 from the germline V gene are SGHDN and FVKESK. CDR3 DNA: TGTGCCAGCAGCCAAGGGTGGAGTCAGGGGATGAGTGGGGCCAACGTCCTGACTTTC. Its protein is CASSQGWSQGMSGANVLTF.

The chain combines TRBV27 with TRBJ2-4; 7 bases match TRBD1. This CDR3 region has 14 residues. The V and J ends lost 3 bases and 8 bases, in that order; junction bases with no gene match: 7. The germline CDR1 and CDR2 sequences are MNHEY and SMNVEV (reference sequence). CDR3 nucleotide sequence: TGTGCCAGCAGTTTGTACAGGGGAATGGACATTCAGTACTTC. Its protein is CASSLYRGMDIQYF.

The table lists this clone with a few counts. The CDR3 sequence: CASRGSEGMNTEAFF. The CDR3 DNA sequence: TGTGCCAGTAGGGGGTCGGAGGGGATGAACACTGAAGCTTTCTTT. V gene TRBV19 combines with J gene TRBJ1-1; D may be TRBD1 (5 bases). Between the trimmed V and J ends, which lost 6 bases and 0 bases, there was a span of 14 bases. The CDR3 covers 15 residues. Germline V gene lookup returns CDR1 LNHDA and CDR2 SQIVND (reference sequence).